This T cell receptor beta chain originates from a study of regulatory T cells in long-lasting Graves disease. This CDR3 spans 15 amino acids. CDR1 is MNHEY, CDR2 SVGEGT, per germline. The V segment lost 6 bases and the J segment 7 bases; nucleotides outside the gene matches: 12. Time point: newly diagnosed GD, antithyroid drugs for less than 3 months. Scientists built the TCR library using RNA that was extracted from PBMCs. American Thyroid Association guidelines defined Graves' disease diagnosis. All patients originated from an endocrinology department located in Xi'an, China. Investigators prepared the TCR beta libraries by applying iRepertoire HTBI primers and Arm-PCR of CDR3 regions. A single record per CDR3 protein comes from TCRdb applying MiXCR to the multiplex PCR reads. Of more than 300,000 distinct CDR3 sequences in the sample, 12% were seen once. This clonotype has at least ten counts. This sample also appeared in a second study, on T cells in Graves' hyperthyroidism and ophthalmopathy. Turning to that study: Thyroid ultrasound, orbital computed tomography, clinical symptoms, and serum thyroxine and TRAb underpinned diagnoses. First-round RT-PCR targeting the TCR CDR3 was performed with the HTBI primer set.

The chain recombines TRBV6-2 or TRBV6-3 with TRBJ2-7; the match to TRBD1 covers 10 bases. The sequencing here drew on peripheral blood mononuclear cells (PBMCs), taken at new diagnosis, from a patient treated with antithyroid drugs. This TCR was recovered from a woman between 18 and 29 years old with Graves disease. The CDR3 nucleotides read TGTGCCAGCAGATCGCCGGGACAGGGGCCCTCTGAGCAGTACTTC. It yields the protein CASRSPGQGPSEQYF.